The 19 T cell receptor beta chains reported below all come from one sample, sequenced in a study of spatial heterogeneity in lung cancer. Via MiXCR, TCRdb re-called the 5' RACE reads, giving one row per CDR3 protein. The repertoire includes roughly 48,000 distinct CDR3 sequences, roughly 5.7% of them detected once, and roughly 11% sits in the top ten. Time point of the sample: sample taken at primary tumor resection. Sequencing was performed on whole RNA extracted from tumor and nontumor lung tissue, or from frozen PBMC, and the material was left unsorted. The sequenced sample was PBMCs, obtained at surgery. All receptors come from a male donor with early-stage non-small cell lung cancer.

This clonotype came up many times. J is TRBJ1-1 and V is TRBV6-5; no clear D. Trimming removed 0 bases from V and 4 bases from J, with 12 bases in between. From germline, CDR1 is MNHEY and CDR2 SVGAGI. The CDR3 contains 15 residues. CDR3 DNA sequence: TGTGCCAGCAGTTACTCGAAGGCCGGCGGCACTGAAGCTTTCTTT. This codes for CASSYSKAGGTEAFF.

This clonotype was counted only a few times. The J gene is TRBJ2-3, the V gene TRBV5-8, with D tentatively TRBD2 (5 bases). CDR3 length: 13 residues. V gave up 5 bases and J gave up 2 bases, with 9 bases separating them. Germline CDR1 is SGHTS and CDR2 is YDEGEE. CDR3 nucleotides: TGTGCCAGCAGAACTAGGGCCACAGATACGCAGTATTTT. Translating gives CASRTRATDTQYF.

In its sample, this clonotype ranks as medium-sized. This chain joins TRBV7-2 and TRBJ2-7; TRBD1 or TRBD2 may be the D gene (6 bases each). The germline V gene has CDR1 SGHTA and CDR2 FQGNSA. The CDR3 is 16 residues long. Trimming took off 5 bases at V and 4 bases at J, with 21 bases between the two ends. CDR3 protein: CASSPKGGSRSYEQYF. CDR3 bases: TGTGCCAGCAGCCCCAAGGGGGGCTCCCGAAGTTACGAGCAGTACTTC.

This clonotype was detected ten times or more. The rearrangement uses TRBV7-2 and TRBJ1-1; D is ambiguous. V lost 2 bases and J 1 base, leaving 8 bases between the germline ends. This CDR3 has 14 residues. Germline lookup yields CDR1 SGHTA and CDR2 FQGNSA. The CDR3: CASSLTHGNTEAFF. In DNA, the CDR3 is TGTGCCAGCAGCTTAACACATGGGAACACTGAAGCTTTCTTT.

V and J are TRBV29-1 and TRBJ2-3; a weak D match, TRBD2 (5 bases). CDR1 is SQVTM and CDR2 is ANQGSEA in the germline V gene. V lost 4 bases to trimming and J lost 3 bases, with 8 bases between them. CDR3 length: 12 residues. The CDR3 sequence: CSVVGNTDTQYF. DNA for the CDR3: TGCAGCGTTGTCGGGAATACAGATACGCAGTATTTT.

The table lists this clonotype with a few counts. The rearrangement joins TRBV30 to TRBJ1-4; unclear D gene. V lost 0 bases, J lost 4 bases, and 9 bases lay in between. The length of the CDR3 is 14 residues. From germline, CDR1 is GTSNPN and CDR2 SVGIG (reference sequence). Here the CDR3 DNA reads TGTGCCTGGAGTGTTGAGAGAATTAATGAAAAACTGTTTTTT. This codes for CAWSVERINEKLFF.

This clonotype has ten or more counts. The chain employs TRBV13 and TRBJ2-1; 11 bases are a match to TRBD2. The CDR3 covers 13 residues. CDR1 is PRHDT and CDR2 is FYEKMQ in the germline V gene (reference sequence). V gave up 10 bases and J gave up 10 bases; unmatched junction bases: 9. As DNA, the CDR3 is TGTGCCACCACTCGACTAGCGGGACACGAGCAGTTCTTC. Translation: CATTRLAGHEQFF.

In its sample, this clonotype ranks as medium-sized. The chain's CDR3 is CSVEGTVTEAFF. The CDR3 DNA follows: TGCAGCGTTGAAGGGACAGTGACGGAAGCTTTCTTT. The chain uses TRBV29-1 and TRBJ1-1; D is possibly TRBD1 (6 bases). Trimming stripped 1 base from V and 8 bases from J, with 11 bases between. The V gene's germline CDR1 is SQVTM and CDR2 ANQGSEA. The CDR3 sequence is 12 residues long.

Ten or more counts support this clonotype. The V and J genes are TRBV12-3 or TRBV12-4 and TRBJ2-5, with D perhaps matching TRBD2 (6 bases). This CDR3 comprises 12 residues. The germline V and J ends were trimmed by 8 bases and 5 bases, with 12 bases remaining between them. The CDR3 nucleotides read TGTGCCAGCGCGGGACGGAGGGAGACCCAGTACTTC. It translates to CASAGRRETQYF.

The table lists this clonotype with many counts. The gene calls are TRBV7-2 and TRBJ1-5; no clear D gene. The CDR3 is 12 amino acids. Per the germline V gene, CDR1 is SGHTA and CDR2 is FQGNSA. V lost 8 bases and J 4 bases, leaving 9 bases between the germline ends. CDR3 region: CASGPLNQPQHF. DNA for the CDR3: TGTGCCAGCGGCCCTCTTAATCAGCCCCAGCATTTT.

This clonotype was counted ten times or more. This chain links TRBV7-2 with TRBJ2-3; D not certain. V dropped 3 bases and J dropped 3 bases, with 4 bases sitting between them. Germline-derived CDR1 and CDR2 are SGHTA and FQGNSA. This CDR3 has 12 residues. Written as DNA, the CDR3 is TGTGCCAGCAGCTTCTTTACAGATACGCAGTATTTT. Amino acids: CASSFFTDTQYF.

This clonotype has a count of ten or more. The chain has TRBV2 and TRBJ1-2; D not certain. CDR3 length: 14 residues. The germline V and J ends were trimmed by 2 bases and 5 bases, with 12 bases remaining between them. The germline V gene encodes CDR1 SNHLY and CDR2 FYNNEI. CDR3 region: CASSELQPLYGYTF. The CDR3 bases are TGTGCCAGCAGTGAACTCCAACCCCTATATGGCTACACCTTC.

This clonotype has a handful of counts. This chain uses TRBV7-9 with TRBJ1-1; D is uncertain. This CDR3 is built from 12 residues. The ends were cut back, 2 bases at V and 4 bases at J, with 5 bases in the middle. Germline V gives CDR1 SEHNR, CDR2 FQNEAQ (reference sequence). CDR3 region: CASSLLATEAFF. In nucleotides, the CDR3 is TGTGCCAGCAGCTTATTGGCCACTGAAGCTTTCTTT.

This clonotype was recorded at least ten times. The chain recombines TRBV20-1 with TRBJ2-5; D is possibly TRBD2 (6 bases). V was trimmed by 3 bases and J by 4 bases, leaving 12 bases between them. The V gene's germline CDR1 is DFQATT and CDR2 SNEGSKA (reference sequence). This CDR3 has 13 residues. The CDR3 sequence is CSARVLARETQYF. In nucleotides, the CDR3 is TGCAGTGCTAGGGTCCTAGCGAGAGAGACCCAGTACTTC.

This clonotype was detected many times. The chain carries TRBV5-1 and TRBJ1-1, with 7 bases matching TRBD1. J gave up 4 bases and V 3 bases, and 6 bases lay outside the gene matches. The CDR3 length is 14 residues. Germline CDR1 is SGHRS and CDR2 is YFSETQ. CDR3 nucleotides: TGCGCCAGCAGCTCTAAGGGGGCGGGCACTGAAGCTTTCTTT. Amino acids: CASSSKGAGTEAFF.

This clonotype was counted at least ten times. The gene calls are TRBV6-5 and TRBJ2-7; 7 bases agree with TRBD1. The V segment lost 6 bases and the J segment 0 bases; nucleotides outside the gene matches: 8. Germline V lookup: CDR1 MNHEY, CDR2 SVGAGI. The CDR3 covers 15 residues. The CDR3 nucleotides are TGTGCCAGCAGCACGGGACAGAGCGTCTCCTACGAGCAGTACTTC. This sequence encodes CASSTGQSVSYEQYF.

At least ten counts were recorded for this clonotype. The J gene is TRBJ2-1, the V gene TRBV20-1; the D is unclear. V was clipped by 0 bases and J by 0 bases, with 9 bases between them. CDR1 is DFQATT, CDR2 SNEGSKA, per germline (reference sequence). This CDR3 is built from 15 residues. The CDR3, as DNA: TGCAGTGCTAGAGATTCACTTCGCTCCTACAATGAGCAGTTCTTC. It translates to CSARDSLRSYNEQFF.

Many counts were recorded for this clonotype. This chain connects TRBV25-1 to TRBJ2-1; D is perhaps TRBD2 (6 bases). CDR1 is MGHDK, CDR2 SYGVNS, per germline. The CDR3 has 13 amino acids. V lost 6 bases to trimming and J lost 9 bases, with 15 bases between them. The CDR3 sequence is CASRDTGVGEQFF. In DNA form, the CDR3 reads TGTGCCAGCAGAGACACGGGGGTAGGTGAGCAGTTCTTC. The full variable domain, with the rest looked up from reference TRBV25-1 and TRBJ2-1, is EADIYQTPRYLVIGTGKKITLECSQTMGHDKMYWYQQDPGMELHLIHYSYGVNSTEKGDLSSESTVSRIRTEHFPLTLESARPSHTSQYLCASRDTGVGEQFFGPGTRLTVL.

This clonotype was detected ten times or more. The rearrangement links TRBV4-1 to TRBJ2-7, with D possibly being TRBD1 (8 bases). The length of the CDR3 is 15 residues. V shed 3 bases and J shed 7 bases, with 19 bases lying between them. Per the germline V gene, CDR1 is MGHRA and CDR2 is YSYEKL. The DNA of the CDR3 is TGCGCCAGCAGCCAGCTACAGGGGGGGGCAGGGGAGCAGTACTTC. This encodes CASSQLQGGAGEQYF.